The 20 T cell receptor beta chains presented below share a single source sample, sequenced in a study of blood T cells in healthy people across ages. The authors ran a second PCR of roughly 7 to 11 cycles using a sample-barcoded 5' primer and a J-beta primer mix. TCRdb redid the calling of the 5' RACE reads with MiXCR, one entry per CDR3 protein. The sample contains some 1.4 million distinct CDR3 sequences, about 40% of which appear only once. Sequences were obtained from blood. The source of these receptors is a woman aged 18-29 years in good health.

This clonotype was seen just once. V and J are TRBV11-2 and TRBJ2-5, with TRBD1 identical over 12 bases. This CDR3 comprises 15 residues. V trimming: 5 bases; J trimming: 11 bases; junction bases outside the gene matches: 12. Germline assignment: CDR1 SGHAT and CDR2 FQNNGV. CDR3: CASSDGTGGIEEQYF. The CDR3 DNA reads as TGTGCCAGCAGCGACGGGACAGGGGGCATTGAAGAGCAGTACTTC.

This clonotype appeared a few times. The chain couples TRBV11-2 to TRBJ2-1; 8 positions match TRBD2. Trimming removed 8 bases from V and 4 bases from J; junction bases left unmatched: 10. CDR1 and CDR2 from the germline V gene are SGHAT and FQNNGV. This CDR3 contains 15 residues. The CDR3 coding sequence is TGTGCCAGCGGGCGAGCGGGAGTGTCTTACAATGAGCAGTTCTTC. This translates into CASGRAGVSYNEQFF.

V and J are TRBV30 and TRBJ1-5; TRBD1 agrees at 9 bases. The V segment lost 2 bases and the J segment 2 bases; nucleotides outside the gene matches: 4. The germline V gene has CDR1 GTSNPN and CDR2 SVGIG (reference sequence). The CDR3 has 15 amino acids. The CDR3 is CAWSSRDRGNQPQHF. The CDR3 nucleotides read TGTGCCTGGAGTTCCCGGGACAGGGGCAATCAGCCCCAGCATTTT.

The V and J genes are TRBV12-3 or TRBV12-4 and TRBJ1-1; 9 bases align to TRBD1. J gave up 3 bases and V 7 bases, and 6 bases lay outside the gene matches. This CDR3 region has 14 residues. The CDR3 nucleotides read TGTGCCAGCACCAGGGACAGGGAGGACACTGAAGCTTTCTTT. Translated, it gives CASTRDREDTEAFF.

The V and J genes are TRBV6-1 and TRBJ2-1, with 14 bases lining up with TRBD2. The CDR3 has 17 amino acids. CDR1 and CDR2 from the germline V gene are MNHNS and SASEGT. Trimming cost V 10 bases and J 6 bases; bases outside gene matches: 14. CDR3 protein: CATAGLAGAFKLNEQFF. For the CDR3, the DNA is TGTGCCACAGCGGGACTAGCGGGAGCATTCAAACTCAATGAGCAGTTCTTC.

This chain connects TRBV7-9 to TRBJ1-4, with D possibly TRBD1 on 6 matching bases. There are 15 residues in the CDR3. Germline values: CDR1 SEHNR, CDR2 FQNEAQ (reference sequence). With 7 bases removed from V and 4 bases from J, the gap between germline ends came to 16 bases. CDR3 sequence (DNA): TGTGCCAGCATGGGGGCAGGGGAGAGTAATGAAAAACTGTTTTTT. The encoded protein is CASMGAGESNEKLFF.

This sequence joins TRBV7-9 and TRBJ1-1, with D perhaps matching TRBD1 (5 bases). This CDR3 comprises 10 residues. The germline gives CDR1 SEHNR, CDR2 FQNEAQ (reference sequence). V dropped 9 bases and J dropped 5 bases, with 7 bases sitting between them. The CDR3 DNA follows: TGTGCCAGTCAGGGTACTGAAGCTTTCTTT. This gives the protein CASQGTEAFF.

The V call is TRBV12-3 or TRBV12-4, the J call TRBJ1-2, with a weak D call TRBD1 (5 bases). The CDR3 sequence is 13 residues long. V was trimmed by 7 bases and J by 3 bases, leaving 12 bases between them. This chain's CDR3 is CASIRDGDYGYTF. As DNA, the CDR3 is TGTGCCAGCATCAGGGACGGGGACTATGGCTACACCTTC.

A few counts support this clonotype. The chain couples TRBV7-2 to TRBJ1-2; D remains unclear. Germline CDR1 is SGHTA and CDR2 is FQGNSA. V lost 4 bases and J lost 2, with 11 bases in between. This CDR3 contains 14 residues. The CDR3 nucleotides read TGTGCCAGCAGCTCCACAAGGGTAAACTATGGCTACACCTTC. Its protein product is CASSSTRVNYGYTF.

The CDR3 is CASTRASYSTDTQYF. The CDR3 bases are TGTGCCAGCACGAGAGCCTCTTACAGCACAGATACGCAGTATTTT. The chain carries TRBV6-1 and TRBJ2-3, with D uncertain. V was clipped by 7 bases and J by 0 bases, with 14 bases between them. This CDR3 has 15 amino acids. Germline CDR1 MNHNS, CDR2 SASEGT.

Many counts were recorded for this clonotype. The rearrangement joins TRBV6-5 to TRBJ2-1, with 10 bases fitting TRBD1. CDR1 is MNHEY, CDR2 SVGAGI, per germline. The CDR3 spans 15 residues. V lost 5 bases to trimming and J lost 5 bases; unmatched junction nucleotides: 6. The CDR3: CASSLGTGANNEQFF. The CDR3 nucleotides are TGTGCCAGCAGTCTCGGGACAGGGGCCAACAATGAGCAGTTCTTC.

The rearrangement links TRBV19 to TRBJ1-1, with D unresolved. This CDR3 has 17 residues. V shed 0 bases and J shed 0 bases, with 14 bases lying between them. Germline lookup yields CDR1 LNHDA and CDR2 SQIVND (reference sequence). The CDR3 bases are TGTGCCAGTAGTATAGAATTCGTTGGGCAAATGAACACTGAAGCTTTCTTT. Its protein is CASSIEFVGQMNTEAFF.

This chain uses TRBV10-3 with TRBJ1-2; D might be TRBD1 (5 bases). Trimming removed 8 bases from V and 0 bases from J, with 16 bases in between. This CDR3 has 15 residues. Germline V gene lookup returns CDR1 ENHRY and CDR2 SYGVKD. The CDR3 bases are TGTGCCATCCCCAAAGGGGACGGAACTAACTATGGCTACACCTTC. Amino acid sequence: CAIPKGDGTNYGYTF.

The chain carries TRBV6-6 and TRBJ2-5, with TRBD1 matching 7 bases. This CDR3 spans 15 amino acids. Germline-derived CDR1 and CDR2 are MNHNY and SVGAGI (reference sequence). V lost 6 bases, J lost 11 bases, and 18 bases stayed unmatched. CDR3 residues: CASRAGQVFYNGQYF. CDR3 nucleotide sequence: TGTGCCAGCAGGGCCGGACAGGTCTTCTACAATGGGCAGTACTTC.

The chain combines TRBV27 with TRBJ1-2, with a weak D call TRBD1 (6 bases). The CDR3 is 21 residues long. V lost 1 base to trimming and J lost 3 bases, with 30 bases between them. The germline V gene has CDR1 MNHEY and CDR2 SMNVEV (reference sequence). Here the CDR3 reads CASSLLRGGARPRGLDYGYTF. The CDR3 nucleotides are TGTGCCAGCAGTTTATTACGGGGGGGCGCGAGACCCAGGGGTTTAGACTATGGCTACACCTTC.

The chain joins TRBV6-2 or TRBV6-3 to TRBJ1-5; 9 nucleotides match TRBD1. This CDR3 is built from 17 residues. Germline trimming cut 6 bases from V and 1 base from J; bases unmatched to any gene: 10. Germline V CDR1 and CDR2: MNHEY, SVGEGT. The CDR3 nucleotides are TGTGCCAGCAGGCCGGGACAGGGCCCTTTCAGCAATCAGCCCCAGCATTTT. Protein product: CASRPGQGPFSNQPQHF.

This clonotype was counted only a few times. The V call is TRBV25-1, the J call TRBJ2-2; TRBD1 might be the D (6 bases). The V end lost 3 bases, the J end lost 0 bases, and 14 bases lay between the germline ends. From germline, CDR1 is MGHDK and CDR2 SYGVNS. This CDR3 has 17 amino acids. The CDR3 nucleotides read TGTGCCAGCAGTGATGCCCCGGGACAACCGAACACCGGGGAGCTGTTTTTT. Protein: CASSDAPGQPNTGELFF.

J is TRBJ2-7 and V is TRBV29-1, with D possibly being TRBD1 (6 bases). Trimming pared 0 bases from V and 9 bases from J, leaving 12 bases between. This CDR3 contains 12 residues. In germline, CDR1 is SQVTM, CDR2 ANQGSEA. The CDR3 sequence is CSVEDRARGQYF. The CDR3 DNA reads TGCAGCGTTGAAGATCGGGCCAGGGGGCAGTACTTC.

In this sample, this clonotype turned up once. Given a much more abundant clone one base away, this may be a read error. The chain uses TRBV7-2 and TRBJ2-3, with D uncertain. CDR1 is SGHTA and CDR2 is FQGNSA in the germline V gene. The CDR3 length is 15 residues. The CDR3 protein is CASSLVRTSTDAQYF. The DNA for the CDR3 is TGTGCCAGCAGCTTAGTACGGACCAGCACAGATGCGCAGTATTTT.

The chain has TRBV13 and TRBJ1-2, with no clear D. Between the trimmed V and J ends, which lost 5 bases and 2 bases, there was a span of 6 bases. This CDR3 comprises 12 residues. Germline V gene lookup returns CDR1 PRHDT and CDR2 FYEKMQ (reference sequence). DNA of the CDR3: TGTGCCAGCAGCGATCTAAACTATGGCTACACCTTC. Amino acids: CASSDLNYGYTF.